Below, 26 T cell receptor beta chains from the same sample are listed, as sequenced in a study of blood T cell repertoires in COVID-19. Data came from immunoSEQ multiplex PCR; TCRdb stores just in-frame clones and leaves some out. The table shows about 220,000 clones, with about 81% occurring only once. The sample was peripheral blood. The source of these receptors is a woman aged 70 to 79 with COVID-19, enrolled during active disease.

This clone was picked up one time. The chain employs TRBV6-2 or TRBV6-3 and TRBJ2-1; D is unclear. Germline CDR1 and CDR2: MNHEY and SVGEGT. Trimming removed 0 bases from V and 2 bases from J, with 11 bases in between. The CDR3 is 16 residues long. The CDR3 loop is CASSYSRALTYNEQFF. The CDR3 nucleotides read TGTGCCAGCAGTTACTCGAGAGCGCTTACCTACAATGAGCAGTTCTTC.

This chain uses TRBV19 with TRBJ2-2; 8 bases agree with TRBD1. V gave up 3 bases and J gave up 3 bases; unmatched junction bases: 9. Germline V gives CDR1 LNHDA, CDR2 SQIVND (reference sequence). This CDR3 comprises 17 residues. The CDR3 is CASSISRGQGDTGELFF. The CDR3 nucleotides are TGTGCCAGTAGTATCTCCCGTGGACAGGGTGACACCGGGGAGCTGTTTTTT.

The chain's CDR3 is CASSMTGAYEQYF. CDR3 sequence (DNA): TGTGCCAGCAGTATGACAGGAGCCTACGAGCAGTACTTC. The chain employs TRBV27 and TRBJ2-7, with D perhaps TRBD1 (6 bases). Trimming took off 5 bases at V and 2 bases at J, with 10 bases between the two ends. The CDR3 totals 13 residues. Germline CDR1 reads MNHEY; CDR2 reads SMNVEV (reference sequence).

The chain uses TRBV24-1 and TRBJ2-7; D is possibly TRBD2 (6 bases). Germline CDR1 is KGHDR and CDR2 is SFDVKD. The V and J ends lost 4 bases and 1 base respectively, with 16 bases between them. The CDR3 covers 16 residues. Here the CDR3 DNA reads TGTGCCACCAGTGAAAGATCGACTAGTGGATCCTACGAGCAGTACTTC. Translated, it gives CATSERSTSGSYEQYF.

The chain recombines TRBV24-1 with TRBJ1-1; D perhaps matches TRBD1 (5 bases). The V end lost 5 bases, the J end lost 5 bases, and 17 bases lay between the germline ends. The CDR3 is 15 residues long. CDR1 is KGHDR and CDR2 is SFDVKD in the germline V gene. The CDR3 is CATSGPGGLGTEAFF. As DNA, the CDR3 is TGTGCCACCAGTGGCCCGGGGGGACTTGGGACTGAAGCTTTCTTT.

Comment on this clone: Distinct nucleotide sequences in the sample also encode this CDR3. The V and J genes are TRBV2 and TRBJ2-5; 9 positions agree with TRBD1. V trimming: 3 bases; J trimming: 6 bases; junction bases outside the gene matches: 2. From germline, CDR1 is SNHLY and CDR2 FYNNEI. The CDR3 runs to 13 residues. The CDR3 DNA reads TGTGCCAGCAGTGACGACAGGGGGAAGACCCAGTACTTC. Its translation: CASSDDRGKTQYF. The complete variable domain, with remaining parts taken from reference TRBV2 and TRBJ2-5, reads EPEVTQTPSHQVTQMGQEVILRCVPISNHLYFYWYRQILGQKVEFLVSFYNNEISEKSEIFDDQFSVERPDGSNFTLKIRSTKLEDSAMYFCASSDDRGKTQYFGPGTRLLVL.

This clone was picked up a small number of times. This chain joins TRBV10-1 and TRBJ2-1; tentatively, D is TRBD2 (5 bases). The CDR3 extends over 13 amino acids. Between the trimmed V and J ends, which lost 4 bases and 8 bases, there was a span of 12 bases. CDR1 and CDR2 (germline): WNHNN, SYGVQD (reference sequence). DNA of the CDR3: TGCGCCAGCAGTGGCCCGGCGCGGGATGAGCAGTTCTTC. It encodes CASSGPARDEQFF.

The genes are TRBV6-2 or TRBV6-3 and TRBJ2-1; 11 nucleotides match TRBD2. Trimming took 0 bases from V and 0 from J; bases not matched to a gene: 1. This CDR3 spans 17 amino acids. The V gene's germline CDR1 is MNHEY and CDR2 SVGEGT. CDR3 sequence (DNA): TGTGCCAGCAGTTACTCAACTAGCGGGAGCTCCTACAATGAGCAGTTCTTC. It is translated as CASSYSTSGSSYNEQFF.

Many counts were recorded for this clone. The V call is TRBV28, the J call TRBJ2-7; D gene ambiguous. Looked up from germline, CDR1 is MDHEN and CDR2 is SYDVKM. The ends were cut back, 7 bases at V and 1 base at J, with 14 bases in the middle. This CDR3 contains 14 residues. The DNA for the CDR3 is TGTGCCAGCATTGAGCCTCCTCCTTCCTACGAGCAGTACTTC. This encodes CASIEPPPSYEQYF.

J is TRBJ1-1 and V is TRBV7-2; D unclear. Germline assignment: CDR1 SGHTA and CDR2 FQGNSA. The CDR3 spans 18 residues. V was pared by 0 bases and J by 0 bases, with 17 bases between. CDR3 sequence (DNA): TGTGCCAGCAGCTTAGCCAGGCCGCCCTTTCCTATGAACACTGAAGCTTTCTTT. Translating gives CASSLARPPFPMNTEAFF.

V usage is TRBV6-2 or TRBV6-3 and J usage is TRBJ1-1; perhaps TRBD1 as D (6 bases). With 2 bases removed from V and 4 bases from J, the gap between germline ends came to 14 bases. From germline, CDR1 is MNHEY and CDR2 SVGEGT. CDR3 length: 15 residues. The CDR3 sequence is CASSYVAGVATEAFF. The DNA of the CDR3 is TGTGCCAGCAGTTACGTAGCAGGGGTAGCCACTGAAGCTTTCTTT.

V and J are TRBV27 and TRBJ1-1; TRBD1 agrees at 8 bases. The CDR3 extends over 15 amino acids. V dropped 3 bases and J dropped 1; count of bases not matched to a gene: 4. The germline V gene has CDR1 MNHEY and CDR2 SMNVEV (reference sequence). The CDR3 sequence: CASSFWDRRNTEAFF. As DNA, the CDR3 is TGTGCCAGCAGTTTTTGGGACAGGAGGAACACTGAAGCTTTCTTT.

The chain recombines TRBV9 with TRBJ1-5, with D possibly matching TRBD1 (6 bases). This CDR3 contains 14 residues. The germline V gene has CDR1 SGDLS and CDR2 YYNGEE. V gave up 2 bases and J gave up 3 bases, with 9 bases separating them. The CDR3 bases are TGTGCCAGCAGCGTGGCAGGGGCCAATCAGCCCCAGCATTTT. Residues: CASSVAGANQPQHF. The variable domain in full, completed from reference TRBV9 and TRBJ1-5, reads DSGVTQTPKHLITATGQRVTLRCSPRSGDLSVYWYQQSLDQGLQFLIQYYNGEERAKGNILERFSAQQFPDLHSELNLSSLELGDSALYFCASSVAGANQPQHFGDGTRLSIL.

This chain links TRBV6-5 with TRBJ1-5; D gene unclear. Germline CDR1 MNHEY, CDR2 SVGAGI. The V gene lost 9 bases and the J gene lost 1 base, with 10 bases spanning the gap. CDR3 length: 13 amino acids. The DNA of the CDR3 is TGTGCCAGTTGGAGGCAGAGCAATCAGCCCCAGCATTTT. Translation: CASWRQSNQPQHF.

J is TRBJ2-7 and V is TRBV19; no reliable D call. CDR1 is LNHDA and CDR2 is SQIVND in the germline V gene (reference sequence). Between the trimmed V and J ends, which lost 4 bases and 1 base, there was a span of 8 bases. This CDR3 is built from 13 residues. As DNA, the CDR3 is TGTGCCAGTAGTACCGCTAGGTCCTACGAGCAGTACTTC. As protein: CASSTARSYEQYF.

The chain recombines TRBV11-2 with TRBJ1-6; the match to TRBD1 covers 9 bases. V lost 5 bases, J lost 5 bases, and 16 bases stayed unmatched. Germline V gives CDR1 SGHAT, CDR2 FQNNGV. This CDR3 has 19 residues. The CDR3 reads CASSDTLGPGTGNNSPLHF. The CDR3 DNA reads as TGTGCCAGCAGCGACACCCTCGGACCCGGGACAGGGAATAATTCACCCCTCCACTTT.

The CDR3 DNA reads TGTGCCAGCACCCAAAGGACAGGGGAAGCTTTCTTT. This gives the protein CASTQRTGEAFF. The rearrangement uses TRBV28 and TRBJ1-1; 8 nucleotides match TRBD1. Germline lookup yields CDR1 MDHEN and CDR2 SYDVKM. The CDR3 is made up of 12 amino acids. The V segment lost 7 bases and the J segment 8 bases; nucleotides outside the gene matches: 6.

This clone was counted only a few times. The gene calls are TRBV5-4 and TRBJ1-2, with D possibly matching TRBD1 (6 bases). Germline V CDR1 and CDR2: SGHNT, YYREEE (reference sequence). V was trimmed by 3 bases and J by 0 bases, leaving 15 bases between them. CDR3 length equals 16 residues. The CDR3 protein is CASSWGGREANYGYTF. As DNA, the CDR3 is TGTGCCAGCAGCTGGGGGGGCAGGGAAGCTAACTATGGCTACACCTTC.

The sample holds one count of this clone. The V call is TRBV24-1, the J call TRBJ1-2; 9 nucleotides line up with TRBD1. Germline CDR1 KGHDR, CDR2 SFDVKD. V shed 4 bases, J shed 1 base, and the junction held 9 bases outside the gene matches. The CDR3 covers 17 residues. CDR3 in DNA: TGTGCCACCAGTGAAACTAACAGGGGGCCCGGTAACTATGGCTACACCTTC. Its protein is CATSETNRGPGNYGYTF.

This chain connects TRBV27 to TRBJ2-1; 7 bases align to TRBD2. The V and J ends lost 8 bases and 2 bases, in that order; junction bases with no gene match: 6. Looked up from germline, CDR1 is MNHEY and CDR2 is SMNVEV (reference sequence). The length of the CDR3 is 14 residues. The CDR3 is CASGAGNAYNEQFF. The CDR3 region has the DNA TGTGCCAGCGGAGCGGGAAACGCCTACAATGAGCAGTTCTTC.

The chain's CDR3 is CASSLGTSGYYNEQFF. The CDR3 bases are TGTGCCAGCAGCCTCGGGACTAGCGGTTATTACAATGAGCAGTTCTTC. This rearrangement joins TRBV3-1 (or the pseudogene TRBV3-2) to TRBJ2-1, with 11 positions matching TRBD2. Germline CDR1 reads LGHDT; CDR2 reads YNNKEL (reference sequence). The V segment lost 4 bases and the J segment 4 bases; nucleotides outside the gene matches: 6. This CDR3 has 16 residues.

The CDR3 spells CASSPGTLNNEQFF. Written as DNA, the CDR3 is TGTGCCAGCAGCCCCGGGACTTTAAACAATGAGCAGTTCTTC. V gene TRBV7-2 combines with J gene TRBJ2-1; D perhaps matches TRBD2 (6 bases). V shed 5 bases and J shed 5 bases, with 13 bases lying between them. This CDR3 comprises 14 residues. Germline loops: CDR1 SGHTA, CDR2 FQGNSA.

The chain links TRBV19 to TRBJ1-5; the match to TRBD1 covers 7 bases. The CDR3 is 15 residues long. V shed 4 bases, J shed 4 bases, and the junction held 7 bases outside the gene matches. In germline, CDR1 is LNHDA, CDR2 SQIVND (reference sequence). The CDR3 DNA reads TGTGCCAGTAGTAGCTACAGGGGACAAAATCAGCCCCAGCATTTT. Translated: CASSSYRGQNQPQHF.

This chain connects TRBV19 to TRBJ2-3; 11 bases map to TRBD2. This CDR3 region has 16 residues. The germline V gene encodes CDR1 LNHDA and CDR2 SQIVND (reference sequence). The V gene end was trimmed by 3 bases and the J gene end by 2 bases; junction bases not matched to a gene: 4. CDR3 loop: CASSITSGSYTDTQYF. The CDR3 nucleotides read TGTGCCAGTAGTATCACTAGCGGGAGCTACACAGATACGCAGTATTTT.

The chain employs TRBV12-5 and TRBJ1-1, with 7 bases that match TRBD1. Germline V gene lookup returns CDR1 LGHNT and CDR2 FRNRAP. There are 14 residues in the CDR3. V lost 6 bases to trimming and J lost 6 bases; unmatched junction nucleotides: 10. The CDR3 DNA follows: TGTGCTAGTGGCCGGCAGGGGGGCGGAGCTGAAGCTTTCTTT. As protein: CASGRQGGGAEAFF.

The rearrangement joins TRBV4-1 to TRBJ2-1; the D gene is possibly TRBD2 (5 bases). There are 16 residues in the CDR3. Deletions cut 4 bases from V and 9 bases from J, with 22 bases between. Germline V gives CDR1 MGHRA, CDR2 YSYEKL. The CDR3 coding sequence is TGCGCCAGCAGCCTAAGAGGGTCCATCCTCTGGGTTGAGCAGTTCTTC. Translation gives CASSLRGSILWVEQFF.